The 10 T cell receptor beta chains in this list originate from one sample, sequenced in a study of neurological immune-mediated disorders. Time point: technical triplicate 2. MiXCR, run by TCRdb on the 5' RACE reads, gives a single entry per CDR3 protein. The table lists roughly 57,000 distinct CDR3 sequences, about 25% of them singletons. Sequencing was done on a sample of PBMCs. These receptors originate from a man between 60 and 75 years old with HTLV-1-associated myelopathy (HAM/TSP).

The CDR3 is CASRPNNSPLHF. In nucleotides, the CDR3 is TGTGCCAGTAGACCGAATAATTCACCCCTCCACTTT. The chain carries TRBV19 and TRBJ1-6; no reliable D call. Deletions cut 6 bases from V and 5 bases from J, with 5 bases between. The V gene's germline CDR1 is LNHDA and CDR2 SQIVND (reference sequence). The CDR3 consists of 12 residues.

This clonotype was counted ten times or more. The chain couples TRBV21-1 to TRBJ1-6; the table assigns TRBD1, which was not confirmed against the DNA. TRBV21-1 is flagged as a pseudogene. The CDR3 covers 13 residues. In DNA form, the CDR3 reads TGTGCCAGCAGCAACGTCAGGGGGTCACCCCTCCACTTT. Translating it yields CASSNVRGSPLHF.

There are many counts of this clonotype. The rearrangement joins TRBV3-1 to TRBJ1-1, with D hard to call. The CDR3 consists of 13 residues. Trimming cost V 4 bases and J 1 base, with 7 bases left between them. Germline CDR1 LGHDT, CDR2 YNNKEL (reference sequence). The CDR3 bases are TGTGCCAGCAGCCCTCATCAGAACACTGAAGCTTTCTTT. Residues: CASSPHQNTEAFF.

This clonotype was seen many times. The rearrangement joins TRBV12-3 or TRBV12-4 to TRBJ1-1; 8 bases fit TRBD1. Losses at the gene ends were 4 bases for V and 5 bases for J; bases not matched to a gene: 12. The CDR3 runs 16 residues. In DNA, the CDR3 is TGTGCCAGCAGTTGGGAAGCCGGGACAGGTAGAACTGAAGCTTTCTTT. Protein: CASSWEAGTGRTEAFF.

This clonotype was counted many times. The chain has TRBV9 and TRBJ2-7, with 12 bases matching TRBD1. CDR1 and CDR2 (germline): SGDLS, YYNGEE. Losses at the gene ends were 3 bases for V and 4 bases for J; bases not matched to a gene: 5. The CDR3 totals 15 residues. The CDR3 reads CASSAGQGASYEQYF. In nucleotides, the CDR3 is TGTGCCAGCAGCGCGGGACAGGGGGCTTCTTACGAGCAGTACTTC.

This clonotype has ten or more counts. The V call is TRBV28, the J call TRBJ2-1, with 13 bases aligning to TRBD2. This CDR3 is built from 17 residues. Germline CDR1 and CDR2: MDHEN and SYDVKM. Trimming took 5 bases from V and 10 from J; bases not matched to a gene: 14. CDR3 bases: TGTGCCAGCAGTCCCTCCGGGACTAGCGGGGCCTCGGGCGAGCAGTTCTTC. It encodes CASSPSGTSGASGEQFF.

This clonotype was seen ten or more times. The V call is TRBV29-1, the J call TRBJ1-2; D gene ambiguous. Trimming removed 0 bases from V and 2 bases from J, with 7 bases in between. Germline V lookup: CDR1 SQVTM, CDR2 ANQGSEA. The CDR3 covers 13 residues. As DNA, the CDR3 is TGCAGCGTTGAAGAAGACGGAAACTATGGCTACACCTTC. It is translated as CSVEEDGNYGYTF.

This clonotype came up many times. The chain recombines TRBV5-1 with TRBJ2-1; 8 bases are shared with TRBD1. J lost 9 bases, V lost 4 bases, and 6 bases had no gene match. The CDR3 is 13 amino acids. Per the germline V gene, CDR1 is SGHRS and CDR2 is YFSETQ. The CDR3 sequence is CASSVTGGPEQFF. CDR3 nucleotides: TGCGCCAGCAGCGTAACAGGGGGTCCTGAGCAGTTCTTC.

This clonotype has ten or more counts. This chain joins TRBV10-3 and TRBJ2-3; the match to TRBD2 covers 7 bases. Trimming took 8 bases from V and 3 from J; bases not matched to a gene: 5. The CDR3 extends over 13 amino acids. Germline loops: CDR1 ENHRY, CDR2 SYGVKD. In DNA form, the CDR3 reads TGTGCCATCCAGCGGGAAATAACAGATACGCAGTATTTT. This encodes CAIQREITDTQYF.

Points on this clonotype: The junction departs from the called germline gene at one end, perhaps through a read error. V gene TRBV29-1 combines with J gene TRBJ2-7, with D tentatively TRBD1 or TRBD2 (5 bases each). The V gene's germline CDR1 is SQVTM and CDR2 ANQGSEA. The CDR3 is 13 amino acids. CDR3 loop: CIVENRGTYEQYF. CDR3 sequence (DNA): TGCATCGTTGAAAATCGGGGCACCTACGAGCAGTACTTC.